Sequencing of this T cell receptor beta chain was carried out in a study of beta chain features in type 1 diabetes. General study points: Moderately but significantly shorter TCRB CDR3s were found in Type 1 diabetes patients in all four CD4+ subsets. cDNA sequencing could over-represent cells with high TCR expression. Shorter templates might be favored by PCR, and equally so in patients and in controls.

Looked up from germline, CDR1 is SNHLY and CDR2 is FYNNEI. The V gene lost 4 bases and the J gene lost 5 bases, with 15 bases spanning the gap. The CDR3 is 14 amino acids. Details on this clone: Its antigen is as yet unknown.

cDNA synthesis used the whole RNA isolate, giving expressed TCRB sequences. Here immunoSEQ multiplex PCR was the method, and the copy in TCRdb shows in-frame clones only, minus some. The sample shows about 260,000 clones, around 21% of them seen only once. The sequenced material came from naive CD4+ T cells from blood. This TCR was sampled from a woman between 40 and 50 years old with type 1 diabetes. The chain combines TRBV2 with TRBJ2-7; D may be TRBD2 (7 bases). In DNA, the CDR3 is TGTGCCAGCAGTGTTTTGGGGGGGCGGAACGAGCAGTACTTC. This gives the protein CASSVLGGRNEQYF.